This record covers a single T cell receptor beta chain. Profiled with immunoSEQ multiplex PCR; TCRdb holds only in-frame clones, not every one. The profile shows roughly 28,000 clones, approximately 80% of them singletons. This sample is drawn from a study of sequential checkpoint blockade in melanoma. Background on the study: Patients were randomized 1:1 to nivolumab-then-ipilimumab or ipilimumab-then-nivolumab first-line. Maintenance nivolumab came after either treatment sequence.

The treatment is: randomized to nivolumab then ipilimumab (arm A) or the reverse (arm B). DNA-damaging chemotherapy had not been given to any patient beforehand. From thawed PBMCs, live CD3+CD8+ cells negative for CD19 and CD56 were sorted. The CDR3 is 12 amino acids. Looked up from germline, CDR1 is MNHNS and CDR2 is SASEGT. V was clipped by 4 bases and J by 5 bases, with 7 bases between them. V gene TRBV6-1 combines with J gene TRBJ2-3; no definite D call. The receptor was isolated from a human donor with melanoma. The specimen was CD8+ T cells sorted from blood (inferred from file names), collected from a patient given nivolumab and ipilimumab in sequence. The CDR3: CASSAVEDTQYF. As DNA, the CDR3 is TGTGCCAGCAGTGCCGTAGAAGATACGCAGTATTTT.